A selection of T cell receptor beta chains follows, all from one sample in a study of PD-1 blockade in mismatch repair-deficient tumors. The repertoire was sequenced with immunoSEQ multiplex PCR; TCRdb's copy has only in-frame clones and lacks some. Among roughly 16,000 clones listed, approximately 84% were seen once. This specimen was PBMCs, taken 4 weeks after starting pembrolizumab. The source of these receptors is an adult with mismatch repair-deficient cancer. CDR3s include the opening cysteine and the closing phenylalanine or tryptophan. The D gene is left open where the match is weak. Part of the rows lack a size; the others show once, few, many or a class for expanded clones.

d_call | j_call | clone_size | v_call | cdr3_aa | cdr3_nt
TRBD2 | TRBJ2-1 | . | TRBV11-2 | CASSTGLAGGKGNEQFF | TGTGCCAGCAGCACCGGACTAGCGGGAGGTAAGGGCAATGAGCAGTTCTTC
. | TRBJ2-1 | . | TRBV7-3 | CASSLGAPSSPNEQFF | TGTGCCAGCAGCTTGGGGGCCCCAAGCAGTCCGAATGAGCAGTTCTTC
TRBD2 | TRBJ2-1 | . | TRBV6-5 | CASSLTSGGGNEQFF | TGTGCCAGCAGCCTGACTAGCGGGGGGGGCAATGAGCAGTTCTTC
. | TRBJ1-1 | . | TRBV28 | CASTTTGEGDTEAFF | TGTGCCAGCACAACTACAGGAGAAGGAGACACTGAAGCTTTCTTT
TRBD2 | TRBJ2-2 | . | TRBV28 | CASSPGGATGELFF | TGTGCCAGCAGCCCGGGGGGGGCCACCGGGGAGCTGTTTTTT
. | TRBJ1-6 | . | TRBV28 | CASSQTGYSSPLHF | TGTGCCAGCAGTCAAACAGGGTACAGTTCACCCCTCCACTTT
. | TRBJ1-2 | . | TRBV2 | CASRAGTVGYGYTF | TGTGCCAGCAGAGCCGGGACTGTTGGTTATGGCTACACCTTC
TRBD2 | TRBJ2-1 | . | TRBV5-1 | CASSGALPGGSEQFF | TGCGCCAGCAGCGGAGCCCTGCCGGGAGGGAGTGAGCAGTTCTTC
. | TRBJ1-6 | . | TRBV5-4 | CASSLRGTEYNSPLHF | TGTGCCAGCAGCTTGCGCGGGACTGAGTATAATTCACCCCTCCACTTT
. | TRBJ1-1 | . | TRBV5-1 | CASNLAGGTEAFF | TGCGCCAGCAACTTGGCGGGTGGGACTGAAGCTTTCTTT
. | TRBJ2-7 | few | TRBV7-8 | CASSFRLGYEQYF | TGTGCCAGCAGCTTTCGACTAGGCTACGAGCAGTACTTC
TRBD2 | TRBJ2-3 | . | TRBV6-5 | CASSYGLAGVDTQYF | TGTGCCAGCAGTTACGGGCTAGCGGGAGTCGATACGCAGTATTTT
TRBD2 | TRBJ2-5 | . | TRBV12-5 | CASAPGGTSGRLRETQYF | TGTGCTAGTGCCCCGGGTGGGACTAGCGGGAGGCTCAGGGAGACCCAGTACTTC
. | TRBJ2-5 | once | TRBV18 | CASSLGSFQETQYF | TGTGCCAGCTCCTTGGGGAGCTTCCAAGAGACCCAGTACTTC
. | TRBJ1-4 | . | TRBV30 | CAWTRDRNEKLFF | TGTGCCTGGACCAGGGATAGGAATGAAAAACTGTTTTTT
. | TRBJ2-1 | . | TRBV21-1 | CASSLIPAVTAYNEQFF | TGTGCCAGCAGCTTAATCCCAGCGGTGACGGCGTACAATGAGCAGTTCTTC
. | TRBJ1-1 | . | TRBV20-1 | CSAGTPQEAFF | TGCAGTGCTGGGACACCTCAAGAGGCTTTCTTT
TRBD2 | TRBJ2-1 | . | TRBV7-3 | CASSLIAGGEYNEQFF | TGTGCCAGCAGCTTAATAGCGGGAGGGGAGTACAATGAGCAGTTCTTC
. | TRBJ1-1 | . | TRBV10-2 | CASSEARIPAFF | TGCGCCAGCAGTGAGGCTAGGATCCCGGCTTTCTTT
. | TRBJ1-4 | . | TRBV27 | CASSLSSRVGDEKLFF | TGTGCCAGCAGTTTATCGAGCAGGGTGGGCGATGAAAAACTGTTTTTT
TRBD2 | TRBJ2-7 | few | TRBV5-1 | CASSLVWLAGDSEQYF | TGCGCCAGCAGCTTGGTGTGGCTAGCGGGAGATTCCGAGCAGTACTTC
. | TRBJ1-4 | . | TRBV5-1 | CASSLGTAATNEKLFF | TGCGCCAGCAGCTTGGGGACAGCCGCAACTAATGAAAAACTGTTTTTT
TRBD2 | TRBJ2-4 | . | TRBV4-2 | CATSSGRELAKNIQYF | TGTGCCACGTCTAGCGGGAGAGAGCTAGCCAAAAACATTCAGTACTTC
TRBD1 | TRBJ2-3 | . | TRBV2 | CASRARTGVQTDTQYF | TGTGCCAGCAGAGCTAGGACAGGAGTACAAACAGATACGCAGTATTTT
TRBD1 | TRBJ2-6 | . | TRBV5-6 | CASSLNRGKGFSGANVLTF | TGTGCCAGCAGCCTCAACAGGGGAAAGGGGTTCTCTGGGGCCAACGTCCTGACTTTC
. | TRBJ1-4 | . | TRBV7-9 | CASSPSGPANEKLFF | TGTGCCAGCAGCCCGTCGGGTCCGGCTAATGAAAAACTGTTTTTT
TRBD1 | TRBJ1-1 | . | TRBV5-1 | CASSLEQGPNTEAFF | TGCGCCAGCAGCTTGGAACAGGGGCCGAACACTGAAGCTTTCTTT
TRBD1 | TRBJ1-5 | . | TRBV2 | CASSEVAGGYQPQHF | TGTGCCAGCAGTGAAGTGGCAGGGGGCTATCAGCCCCAGCATTTT
TRBD2 | TRBJ2-5 | . | TRBV7-3 | CASSLGNLAGGGQETQYF | TGTGCCAGCAGTTTAGGGAATCTAGCGGGAGGAGGCCAAGAGACCCAGTACTTC
TRBD1 | TRBJ2-3 | . | TRBV5-1 | CASSFGTGIRGTDTQYF | TGCGCCAGCAGCTTTGGGACAGGGATTCGGGGCACAGATACGCAGTATTTT
TRBD2 | TRBJ2-7 | . | TRBV9 | CASSVDGRAPAKQYF | TGTGCCAGCAGCGTAGACGGGAGGGCCCCAGCCAAGCAGTACTTC
TRBD1 | TRBJ1-1 | . | TRBV5-1 | CASSLVWQGASEAFF | TGCGCCAGCAGCTTGGTTTGGCAGGGGGCATCTGAAGCTTTCTTT
. | TRBJ2-5 | . | TRBV5-1 | CASSGHLQETQYF | TGCGCCAGCAGCGGCCACCTCCAAGAGACCCAGTACTTC
TRBD1 | TRBJ2-7 | . | TRBV10-1 | CASSEYGQDTYEQYF | TGCGCCAGCAGTGAGTACGGACAGGATACCTACGAGCAGTACTTC
TRBD1 | TRBJ1-4 | . | TRBV5-8 | CASSLTGTGGTTNEKLFF | TGTGCCAGCAGCTTGACCGGGACAGGGGGAACAACTAATGAAAAACTGTTTTTT
TRBD2 | TRBJ2-7 | . | TRBV28 | CASSSPKRGYYEQYF | TGTGCCAGCAGTTCCCCGAAGCGGGGGTACTACGAGCAGTACTTC
. | TRBJ1-3 | . | TRBV28 | CASSPEGQGLRSGNTIYF | TGTGCCAGCAGCCCTGAGGGTCAAGGTCTTAGGTCTGGAAACACCATATATTTT
. | TRBJ1-1 | . | TRBV19 | CASSSGQQLAEAFF | TGTGCCAGTAGTAGTGGACAGCAGCTAGCTGAAGCTTTCTTT
TRBD1 | TRBJ1-6 | . | TRBV6-5 | CASSYLGTGGGSPLHF | TGTGCCAGCAGTTACTTGGGGACAGGGGGCGGATCACCCCTCCACTTT
. | TRBJ2-3 | . | TRBV7-9 | CASSLGGIYTDTQYF | TGTGCCAGCAGCTTAGGCGGGATATACACAGATACGCAGTATTTT
TRBD1 | TRBJ2-7 | few | TRBV19 | CASSRDRGRDYEQYF | TGTGCCAGTAGCCGGGACAGGGGGCGCGACTACGAGCAGTACTTC
TRBD2 | TRBJ2-7 | few | TRBV4-2 | CASSQLGLASYEQYF | TGTGCCAGCAGCCAACTTGGACTAGCTTCCTACGAGCAGTACTTC
. | TRBJ2-3 | . | TRBV5-1 | CASSLASGGDTQYF | TGCGCCAGCAGCTTGGCCTCAGGAGGAGATACGCAGTATTTT
TRBD2 | TRBJ2-7 | . | TRBV5-4 | CASSLGTSGSNEQYF | TGTGCCAGCAGCTTGGGGACTAGCGGGAGCAACGAGCAGTACTTC
TRBD1 | TRBJ2-7 | . | TRBV5-1 | CASSLGLQGADEQYF | TGCGCCAGCAGCTTGGGTCTACAGGGGGCTGACGAGCAGTACTTC
TRBD1 | TRBJ2-5 | . | TRBV27 | CASSRDRGSQETQYF | TGTGCCAGCAGCCGGGACAGGGGCTCCCAAGAGACCCAGTACTTC
. | TRBJ2-7 | few | TRBV6-5 | CASSRDSLYEQYF | TGTGCCAGCAGCAGGGACTCTTTATACGAGCAGTACTTC